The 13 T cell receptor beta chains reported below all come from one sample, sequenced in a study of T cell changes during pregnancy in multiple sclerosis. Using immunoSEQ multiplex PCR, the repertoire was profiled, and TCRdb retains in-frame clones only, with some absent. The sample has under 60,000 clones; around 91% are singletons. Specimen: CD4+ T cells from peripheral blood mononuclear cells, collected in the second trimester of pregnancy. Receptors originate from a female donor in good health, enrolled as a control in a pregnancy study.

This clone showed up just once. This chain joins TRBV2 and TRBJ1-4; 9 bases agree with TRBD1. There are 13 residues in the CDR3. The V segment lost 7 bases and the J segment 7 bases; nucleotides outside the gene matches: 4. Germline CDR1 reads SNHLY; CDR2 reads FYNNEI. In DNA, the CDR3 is TGTGCCAGCAACAGGGGGCAACGTGAAAAACTGTTTTTT. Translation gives CASNRGQREKLFF. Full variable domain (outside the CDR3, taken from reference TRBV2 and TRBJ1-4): EPEVTQTPSHQVTQMGQEVILRCVPISNHLYFYWYRQILGQKVEFLVSFYNNEISEKSEIFDDQFSVERPDGSNFTLKIRSTKLEDSAMYFCASNRGQREKLFFGSGTQLSVL.

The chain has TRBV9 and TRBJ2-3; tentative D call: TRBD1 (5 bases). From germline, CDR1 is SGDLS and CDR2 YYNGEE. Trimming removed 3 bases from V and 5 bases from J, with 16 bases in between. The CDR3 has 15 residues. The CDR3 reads CASSAQVTQGDTQYF. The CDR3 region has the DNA TGTGCCAGCAGCGCTCAAGTTACCCAGGGAGATACGCAGTATTTT.

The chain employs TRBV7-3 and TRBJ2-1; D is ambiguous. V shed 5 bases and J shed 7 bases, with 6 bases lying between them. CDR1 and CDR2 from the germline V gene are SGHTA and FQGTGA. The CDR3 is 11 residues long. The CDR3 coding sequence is TGTGCCAGCAGCAACACGAATGAGCAGTTCTTC. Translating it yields CASSNTNEQFF.

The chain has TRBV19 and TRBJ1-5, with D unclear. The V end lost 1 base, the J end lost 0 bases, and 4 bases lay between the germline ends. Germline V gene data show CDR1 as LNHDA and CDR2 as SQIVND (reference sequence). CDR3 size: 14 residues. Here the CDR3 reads CASSIAISNQPQHF. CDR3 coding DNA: TGTGCCAGTAGTATAGCCATTAGCAATCAGCCCCAGCATTTT.

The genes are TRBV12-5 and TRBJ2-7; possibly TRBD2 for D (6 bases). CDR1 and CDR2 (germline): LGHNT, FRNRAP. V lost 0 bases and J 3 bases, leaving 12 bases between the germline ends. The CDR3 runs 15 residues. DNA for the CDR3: TGTGCTAGTGGTTTGGTACCGGAGGGTTACTACGAGCAGTACTTC. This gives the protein CASGLVPEGYYEQYF.

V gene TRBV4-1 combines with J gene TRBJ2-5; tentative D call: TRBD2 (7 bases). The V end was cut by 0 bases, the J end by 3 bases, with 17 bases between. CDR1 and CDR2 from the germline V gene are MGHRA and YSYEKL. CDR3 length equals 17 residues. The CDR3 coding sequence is TGCGCCAGCAGCCAAGATAGGGGGGCGCGGGGGAAAGAGACCCAGTACTTC. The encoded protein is CASSQDRGARGKETQYF.

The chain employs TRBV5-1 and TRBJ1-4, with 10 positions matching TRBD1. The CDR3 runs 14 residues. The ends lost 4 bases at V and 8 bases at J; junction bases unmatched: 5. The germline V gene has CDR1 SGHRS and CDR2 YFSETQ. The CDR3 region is CASSATGGNEKLFF. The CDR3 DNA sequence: TGCGCCAGCAGCGCGACAGGGGGCAACGAAAAACTGTTTTTT.

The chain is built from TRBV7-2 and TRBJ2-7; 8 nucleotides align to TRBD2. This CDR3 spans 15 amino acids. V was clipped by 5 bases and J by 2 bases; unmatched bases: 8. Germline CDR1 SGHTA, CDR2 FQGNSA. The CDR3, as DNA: TGTGCCAGCAGCCAGGCTACTAGCGGTGCCTACGAGCAGTACTTC. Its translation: CASSQATSGAYEQYF.

As DNA, the CDR3 is TGTGCCAGCAGCGTCCGGCGGCGTTCCTACAATGAGCAGTTCTTC. Its protein product is CASSVRRRSYNEQFF. The chain carries TRBV2 and TRBJ2-1, with no clear D. This CDR3 region has 15 residues. The V gene lost 6 bases and the J gene lost 1 base, with 13 bases spanning the gap. Germline V gives CDR1 SNHLY, CDR2 FYNNEI.

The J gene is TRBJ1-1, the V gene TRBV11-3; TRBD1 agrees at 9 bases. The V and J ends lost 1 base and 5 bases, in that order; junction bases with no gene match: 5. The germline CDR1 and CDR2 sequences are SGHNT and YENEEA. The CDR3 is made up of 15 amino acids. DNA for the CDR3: TGTGCCAGCAGCTTAGTGGGACAGGGAGGGACTGAAGCTTTCTTT. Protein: CASSLVGQGGTEAFF.

CDR3 amino acids: CASSYAGQETQYF. The CDR3 DNA reads TGCGCCAGCAGTTATGCAGGGCAAGAGACCCAGTACTTC. This chain uses TRBV5-1 with TRBJ2-5; D is perhaps TRBD1 (5 bases). This CDR3 is built from 13 residues. Trimming left V 5 bases short and J 2 bases short, with 10 bases between. CDR1 is SGHRS, CDR2 YFSETQ, per germline.

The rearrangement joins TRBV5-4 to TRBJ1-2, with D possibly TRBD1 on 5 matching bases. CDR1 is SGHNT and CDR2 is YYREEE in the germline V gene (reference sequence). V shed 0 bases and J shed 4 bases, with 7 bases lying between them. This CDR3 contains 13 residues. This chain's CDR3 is CASSLEGPYGYTF. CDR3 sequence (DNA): TGTGCCAGCAGCTTGGAGGGGCCCTATGGCTACACCTTC.

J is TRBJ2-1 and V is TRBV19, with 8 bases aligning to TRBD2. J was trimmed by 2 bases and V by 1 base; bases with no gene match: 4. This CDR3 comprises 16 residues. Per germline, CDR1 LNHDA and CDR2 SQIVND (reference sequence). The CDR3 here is CASSIAGGTAYNEQFF. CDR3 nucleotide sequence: TGTGCCAGTAGTATAGCGGGGGGGACTGCCTACAATGAGCAGTTCTTC.